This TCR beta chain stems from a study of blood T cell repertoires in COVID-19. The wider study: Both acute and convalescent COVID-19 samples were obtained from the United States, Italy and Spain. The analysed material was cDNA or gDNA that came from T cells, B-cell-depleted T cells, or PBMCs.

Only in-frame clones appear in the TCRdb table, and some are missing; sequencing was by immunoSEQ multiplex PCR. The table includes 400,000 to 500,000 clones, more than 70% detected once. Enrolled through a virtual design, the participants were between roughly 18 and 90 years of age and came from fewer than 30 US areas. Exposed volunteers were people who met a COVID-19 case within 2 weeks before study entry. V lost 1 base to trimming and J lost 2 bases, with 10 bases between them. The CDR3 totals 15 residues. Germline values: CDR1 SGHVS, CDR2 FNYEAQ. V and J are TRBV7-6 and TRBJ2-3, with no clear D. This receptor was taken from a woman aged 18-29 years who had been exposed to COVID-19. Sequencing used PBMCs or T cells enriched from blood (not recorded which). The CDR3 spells CASSLGPPSTDTQYF. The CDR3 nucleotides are TGTGCCAGCAGCTTAGGTCCCCCCTCCACAGATACGCAGTATTTT.